This TCR beta chain was observed in a study of Ad26.COV2.S vaccination and SARS-CoV-2 variants (dated by TCRdb to the early 2020s). Background on the whole study: Vaccine-arm donors were drawn from COV1001, a multicentre, randomized, double-blind, placebo-controlled phase I-IIa trial of Ad26.COV2.S in healthy adults. TCRbeta repertoire sequencing was used to assess the specificity and breadth of SARS-CoV-2-reactive T cell receptors after Ad26.COV2.S vaccination. Ad26.COV2.S was administered intramuscularly at 5 x 10^10 or 1 x 10^11 viral particles, either as a single shot or as two shots given 56 days apart. Blinding of investigators to trial group allocation was maintained during experiments and outcome assessment. Participants in the trial were split at random into five groups of five each, receiving low-dose or high-dose Ad26.COV2.S once or twice, or else placebo on both occasions. The TCR-sequenced set comprised approximately 32 samples: some 19 Ad26.COV2.S vaccine recipients, 5 placebo recipients and 8 SARS-CoV-2 convalescent individuals. General findings and caveats noted by the study authors: According to the authors, total T cell responses may have been underestimated by the TCR breadth and depth analyses. Higher spike-specific TCR breadth was observed in Ad26.COV2.S recipients than in placebo recipients (P = 0.0014). Comparable non-spike TCR breadth was observed between vaccine and placebo recipients, consistent with only spike being contained in the vaccine. The study was not powered for comparison of responses between vaccine doses or regimens. After vaccination, substantial breadth of spike-specific CD8+ and CD4+ T cell responses was reported.

As concerns this clone: No cognate antigen has been identified for it. A read error may account for a junction end that differs from germline.

From its cysteine to its phenylalanine, the CDR3 spans 14 amino acids. The read is trimmed to its CDR3 DNA, 42 bases read in frame from base 1. For CDR1 and CDR2, the germline V gene lists SGHDT and YYEEEE. The immunoSEQ Assay was used to sequence TCRbeta CDR3 regions. After extraction, genomic DNA underwent amplification by bias-controlled multiplex PCR, followed by high-throughput sequencing. The study's processing was this. To quantify the absolute abundance of every unique TCRbeta CDR3 region, sequences were collapsed and filtered. T cell fraction was estimated by normalizing TCRbeta template counts to usable DNA, with usable DNA measured through amplification of reference genes found in all nucleated cells. Repertoire TCRs were annotated as SARS-CoV-2-specific when V gene, CDR3 amino acid sequence and J gene were exactly matched to a known reactive TCR set. MIRA supplied the reference SARS-CoV-2 TCR set, which was filtered for enrichment in COVID-19-positive ImmuneCODE repertoires so that public or cross-reactive TCRs were removed. Based on the MIRA antigens, annotated TCRs were further analysed at the level of specific ORF or position within ORF. Breadth was defined as annotated unique rearrangements over total unique productive rearrangements; depth was the summed frequency of those rearrangements. Two-sided Wilcoxon rank-sum tests were used to compare TCR breadth between groups. In its TCRdb copy, this immuneACCESS table keeps in-frame sequences only and misses some clones. Where compared with another copy, unresolved V genes explain less than half of these, and the others have no known cause. D and trimming were read from the DNA, whereas the V and J calls and clone size are those reported in that table. The sample has approximately 350,000 clones on record, around 87% of them singletons. The ten most abundant clones make up about 3% of the sample.

Sample treatment or condition, as interpreted from the label and publication: roughly 18 received Ad26.COV2.S at low or high dose, single or two shots; roughly five received placebo; per-sample allocation not given. For vaccine and placebo recipients, repertoires were sequenced using samples collected on day 63 after the first injection. Cohort 1b enrolled about two dozen adults aged 18-55 years at a single site in Boston, USA, between 29 July and 7 August 2020. Ad26.COV2.S consisted of a replication-incompetent adenovirus type 26 vector by which a prefusion-stabilized SARS-CoV-2 spike protein from the original Wuhan strain was expressed.

The V and J genes are TRBV5-6 and TRBJ1-2, with the D gene uncertain. This TCR was recovered from a person between 18 and 60 years old who received the Ad26.COV2.S COVID-19 vaccine or a placebo. Source: peripheral blood, taken in a trial of Ad26.COV2.S vaccine versus placebo. The CDR3 sequence is CASNLGLLLRGYTF. In nucleotide form, the sequence is TGTGCCAGCAACTTGGGATTACTTTTGCGGGGCTACACCTTC.